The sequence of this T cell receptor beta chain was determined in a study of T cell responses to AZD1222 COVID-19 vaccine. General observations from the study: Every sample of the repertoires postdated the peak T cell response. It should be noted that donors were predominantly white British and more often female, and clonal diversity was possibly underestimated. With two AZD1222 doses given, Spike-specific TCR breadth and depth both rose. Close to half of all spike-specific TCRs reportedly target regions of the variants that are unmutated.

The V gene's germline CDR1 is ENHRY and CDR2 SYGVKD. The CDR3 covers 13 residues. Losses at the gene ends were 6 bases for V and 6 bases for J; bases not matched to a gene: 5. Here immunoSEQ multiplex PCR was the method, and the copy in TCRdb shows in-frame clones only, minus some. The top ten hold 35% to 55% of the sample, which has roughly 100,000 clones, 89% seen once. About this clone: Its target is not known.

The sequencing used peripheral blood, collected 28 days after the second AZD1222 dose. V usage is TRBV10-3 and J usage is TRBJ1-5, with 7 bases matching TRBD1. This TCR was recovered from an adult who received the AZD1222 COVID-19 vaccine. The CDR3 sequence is CAIRETGAQPQHF. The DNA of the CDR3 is TGTGCCATCAGGGAAACAGGGGCTCAGCCCCAGCATTTT.